This TCR beta chain originates from a study of post-analysis software for immune sequencing data. Details on this clonotype: Its antigen is unknown.

Unique molecular identifiers were present in the TCR beta cDNA libraries. Using its own MiXCR run on the PCR reads, TCRdb lists one record per CDR3 protein. In the table there are some 800,000 distinct CDR3 sequences, about half of which are singletons. General observations from the study: Patients with multiple sclerosis recorded significantly lower normalized Chao1 diversity than controls, the study found. Higher frequency in patients than in controls was seen for 5 or 6 TRBV segments, with TRBV5-6, TRBV5-1 and TRBV20-1 among them.

Germline CDR1 is MNHEY and CDR2 is SMNVEV (reference sequence). The CDR3 loop spans 15 amino acids. Trimming shortened V by 7 bases and J by 5 bases, and 17 bases separated the two germline ends. Input material: blood. The genes are TRBV27 and TRBJ1-4; D is perhaps TRBD1 (5 bases). This sequence originates from a girl aged 5 to 17 with multiple sclerosis. CDR3 DNA sequence: TGTGCCAGCAAGGGCGGGGCCGGAAGAAATGAAAAACTGTTTTTT. Protein: CASKGGAGRNEKLFF. Full variable domain (outside the CDR3, taken from reference TRBV27 and TRBJ1-4): EAQVTQNPRYLITVTGKKLTVTCSQNMNHEYMSWYRQDPGLGLRQIYYSMNVEVTDKGDVPEGYKVSRKEKRNFPLILESPSPNQTSLYFCASKGGAGRNEKLFFGSGTQLSVL.